This entry lists 5 T cell receptor beta chains sequenced from one sample in a study of blood T cell repertoires in COVID-19. Assay: immunoSEQ multiplex PCR; the TCRdb copy retains only in-frame clones and omits some. This sample carries 300,000 or so clones, around 87% of them seen once, and the ten largest clones take 1%. Sequenced input: peripheral blood. These receptors were obtained from a man aged 50-59 years with active or convalescent COVID-19.

J is TRBJ2-7 and V is TRBV7-6; D is uncertain. CDR3 length: 12 amino acids. Germline values: CDR1 SGHVS, CDR2 FNYEAQ. V was pared by 4 bases and J by 3 bases, with 7 bases between. The CDR3 DNA reads TGTGCCAGCAGCTCGACTGGCTACGAGCAGTACTTC. Translated: CASSSTGYEQYF.

The V call is TRBV13, the J call TRBJ2-5; D may be TRBD1 (5 bases). Trimming pared 5 bases from V and 4 bases from J, leaving 11 bases between. Per the germline V gene, CDR1 is PRHDT and CDR2 is FYEKMQ (reference sequence). The CDR3 length is 13 residues. The CDR3 DNA reads TGTGCCAGCAGCCCGACAGCAACAGAGACCCAGTACTTC. As protein: CASSPTATETQYF. The full variable domain, in which reference TRBV13 and TRBJ2-5 provide the parts outside the CDR3, is AAGVIQSPRHLIKEKRETATLKCYPIPRHDTVYWYQQGPGQDPQFLISFYEKMQSDKGSIPDRFSAQQFSDYHSELNMSSLELGDSALYFCASSPTATETQYFGPGTRLLVL.

In this sample, this clone turned up a few times. J is TRBJ1-2 and V is TRBV7-3; possibly TRBD1 for D (6 bases). The CDR3 extends over 15 amino acids. Germline V CDR1 and CDR2: SGHTA, FQGTGA. V gave up 5 bases and J gave up 5 bases, with 18 bases separating them. The CDR3 DNA is TGTGCCAGCAGCCCTCAGACAGGCTCAATTTATGGCTACACCTTC. This gives the protein CASSPQTGSIYGYTF.

V and J are TRBV7-2 and TRBJ2-7, with D possibly matching TRBD2 (7 bases). This CDR3 spans 15 amino acids. Germline CDR1 is SGHTA and CDR2 is FQGNSA. Trimming removed 2 bases from V and 2 bases from J, with 13 bases in between. CDR3 sequence (DNA): TGTGCCAGCAGCTTAACGGGGGGCGCGACCTACGAGCAGTACTTC. Translation gives CASSLTGGATYEQYF.

The rearrangement links TRBV28 to TRBJ1-4; 8 bases fit TRBD1. After removal of 2 bases from V and 5 bases from J, the junction contained 7 bases not matched to a gene. Germline values: CDR1 MDHEN, CDR2 SYDVKM. CDR3 length equals 16 residues. CDR3 sequence: CASSLPGQASNEKLFF. Here the CDR3 DNA reads TGTGCCAGCAGTTTACCGGGACAGGCGAGCAATGAAAAACTGTTTTTT.